This passage covers 14 T cell receptor beta chains from one sample sequenced in a study of cytotoxic CD8 clonotypes in ibrutinib-treated CLL. The method was immunoSEQ multiplex PCR; TCRdb's version includes in-frame clones alone and lacks a portion of them. The repertoire consists of some 120,000 clones, with 55% to 75% occurring once and the leading ten covering about 40%. This sample comprised PBMCs, obtained after 24 months of ibrutinib treatment. The receptors come from a human donor with chronic lymphocytic leukemia.

This sequence joins TRBV4-1 and TRBJ1-2; D is unresolved. V was clipped by 1 base and J by 4 bases, with 10 bases between them. Germline V gene sequence: CDR1 MGHRA, CDR2 YSYEKL. This CDR3 is 14 amino acids long. As DNA, the CDR3 is TGCGCCAGCAGCCAAGGTCGCGCCTCCTATGGCTACACCTTC. Amino acid sequence: CASSQGRASYGYTF.

The J gene is TRBJ1-1, the V gene TRBV6-6; TRBD1 matches 9 bases. The V and J ends lost 5 bases and 0 bases, in that order; junction bases with no gene match: 4. The CDR3 consists of 15 residues. Germline assignment: CDR1 MNHNY and CDR2 SVGAGI (reference sequence). For the CDR3, the DNA is TGTGCCAGCAGTCCCCGACAGGGGGTGAACACTGAAGCTTTCTTT. Its protein is CASSPRQGVNTEAFF.

The CDR3 is CASSGGLETYEQYF. CDR3 in DNA: TGTGCCAGCAGCGGGGGATTGGAAACCTACGAGCAGTACTTC. The rearrangement uses TRBV9 and TRBJ2-7; the D is unclear. Trimming took 3 bases from V and 2 from J, leaving 12 bases between them. This CDR3 comprises 14 residues. Germline V gene data show CDR1 as SGDLS and CDR2 as YYNGEE. Combining the CDR3 with reference TRBV9 and TRBJ2-7 gives the whole variable domain DSGVTQTPKHLITATGQRVTLRCSPRSGDLSVYWYQQSLDQGLQFLIQYYNGEERAKGNILERFSAQQFPDLHSELNLSSLELGDSALYFCASSGGLETYEQYFGPGTRLTVT.

The chain carries TRBV10-1 and TRBJ2-7; the D gene is possibly TRBD2 (6 bases). Trimming pared 10 bases from V and 2 bases from J, leaving 21 bases between. Germline values: CDR1 WNHNN, CDR2 SYGVQD (reference sequence). This CDR3 region has 15 residues. The CDR3 DNA reads as TGCGCCACTCCCCTTAATTCCAGGGAGGCCTACGAGCAGTACTTC. This codes for CATPLNSREAYEQYF.

The chain employs TRBV13 and TRBJ2-7; D not certain. The length of the CDR3 is 14 residues. Trimming took 0 bases from V and 3 from J, leaving 9 bases between them. Germline V gene sequence: CDR1 PRHDT, CDR2 FYEKMQ (reference sequence). CDR3 amino acids: CASSLGARYYEQYF. CDR3 DNA sequence: TGTGCCAGCAGCTTAGGGGCCCGATACTACGAGCAGTACTTC.

This clone turned up a few times. V gene TRBV2 combines with J gene TRBJ1-2; D remains ambiguous. CDR1 and CDR2 (germline): SNHLY, FYNNEI. With 2 bases removed from V and 4 bases from J, the gap between germline ends came to 14 bases. The CDR3 loop spans 15 amino acids. CDR3 coding DNA: TGTGCCAGCAGTGAAAGGGTCCCCACTACCTATGGCTACACCTTC. This gives the protein CASSERVPTTYGYTF.

This clone was counted a few times. This chain connects TRBV4-2 to TRBJ2-3, with 7 positions matching TRBD1. Looked up from germline, CDR1 is LGHNA and CDR2 is YNFKEQ. The CDR3 runs to 16 residues. The trim removed 4 bases at V and 5 bases at J, leaving 12 bases unmatched. The DNA for the CDR3 is TGTGCCAGCAGCCGCACCGGGACAGCTTCGGGAGATACGCAGTATTTT. Translation: CASSRTGTASGDTQYF.

This chain connects TRBV20-1 to TRBJ2-1, with D perhaps being TRBD1 or TRBD2 (5 bases each). CDR3 length: 10 residues. CDR1 and CDR2 from the germline V gene are DFQATT and SNEGSKA (reference sequence). Trimming pared 7 bases from V and 13 bases from J, leaving 14 bases between. Here the CDR3 reads CSVGTLPQFF. The DNA for the CDR3 is TGCAGTGTTGGGACCCTCCCCCAGTTCTTC.

The chain couples TRBV29-1 to TRBJ2-1; weak D call: TRBD2 (6 bases). The CDR3 length is 14 residues. The germline gives CDR1 SQVTM, CDR2 ANQGSEA. The V and J ends lost 7 bases and 4 bases respectively, with 17 bases between them. In DNA form, the CDR3 reads TGCAGCGCCGGCGGTAGCGGAGTATACAATGAGCAGTTCTTC. This sequence encodes CSAGGSGVYNEQFF.

The chain joins TRBV5-8 to TRBJ2-6; 8 nucleotides match TRBD1. Germline V CDR1 and CDR2: SGHTS, YDEGEE. V gave up 4 bases and J gave up 0 bases; unmatched junction bases: 9. The CDR3 is 18 amino acids. The CDR3: CASSPGQGAGSGANVLTF. CDR3 DNA sequence: TGTGCCAGCAGCCCCGGGCAGGGGGCTGGCTCTGGGGCCAACGTCCTGACTTTC.

The CDR3 nucleotides read TGTGCCAGCTCACCCCGGAGGACAGGGGTGGACTACGAGCAGTACTTC. This gives the protein CASSPRRTGVDYEQYF. This chain joins TRBV18 and TRBJ2-7, with 9 bases lining up with TRBD1. Germline V CDR1 and CDR2: KGHSH, LQKENI. Trimming at V came to 3 bases and at J to 3 bases, leaving 9 bases not matched to a gene. This CDR3 has 16 residues.

This clone was recorded once. This chain uses TRBV7-2 with TRBJ1-5; 9 bases map to TRBD1. CDR1 and CDR2 from the germline V gene are SGHTA and FQGNSA. V was clipped by 5 bases and J by 5 bases; unmatched bases: 7. The CDR3 contains 15 residues. DNA of the CDR3: TGTGCCAGCAGCACCTCGGGACAGGGCCATCAGCCCCAGCATTTT. It encodes CASSTSGQGHQPQHF.

This chain links TRBV2 with TRBJ2-3; 12 bases are a match to TRBD2. J lost 1 base, V lost 1 base, and 6 bases had no gene match. This CDR3 has 18 amino acids. Per germline, CDR1 SNHLY and CDR2 FYNNEI. CDR3 protein: CASSEVVRLAGGTDTQYF. The CDR3 nucleotides are TGTGCCAGCAGTGAAGTGGTAAGACTAGCGGGGGGCACAGATACGCAGTATTTT.

The V and J genes are TRBV2 and TRBJ2-1, with D possibly TRBD1 on 7 matching bases. The V end lost 5 bases, the J end lost 10 bases, and 21 bases lay between the germline ends. This CDR3 contains 15 residues. Germline V gene sequence: CDR1 SNHLY, CDR2 FYNNEI. The CDR3 reads CASSYGGTAREEQFF. The CDR3 DNA reads TGTGCCAGCAGTTACGGCGGGACAGCCCGCGAAGAGCAGTTCTTC. The variable domain in full, completed from reference TRBV2 and TRBJ2-1, reads EPEVTQTPSHQVTQMGQEVILRCVPISNHLYFYWYRQILGQKVEFLVSFYNNEISEKSEIFDDQFSVERPDGSNFTLKIRSTKLEDSAMYFCASSYGGTAREEQFFGPGTRLTVL.